The T cell receptor beta chain under discussion was sequenced for a study of breast tumors, draining lymph nodes, adjacent tissues. The CDR3 is 11 amino acids. The germline V and J ends were trimmed by 7 bases and 0 bases, with 5 bases remaining between them. From germline, CDR1 is SGHNT and CDR2 YYREEE (reference sequence). TCRdb reprocessed the multiplex PCR reads with MiXCR, giving one entry per CDR3 protein. The sample carries fewer than 15,000 distinct CDR3 sequences, 62% recorded once. General observations from the study: Compared with basal-like, luminal-like tumors shared significantly more repertoire with nontumor tissue. That most tumor T cells come from lymph nodes remained unproven. Tumor TCR diversity was below lymph nodes but above nontumor tissue. Findings are consistent with lymph node origin and intratumoral expansion of most tumor T cells.

Concerning this clonotype itself: Its antigen remains unknown.

The specimen was tumor-adjacent breast tissue. The chain carries TRBV5-4 and TRBJ2-7; D is uncertain. The sequence was collected from a female donor with breast cancer. Some clones in this sample may be carry-over from other donors' samples. CDR3 bases: TGTGCCAGCCTTAGCTCCTACGAGCAGTACTTC. This translates into CASLSSYEQYF.